Following are 10 T cell receptor beta chains from one sample sequenced in a study of CD8 T cells in ankylosing spondylitis. Study-wide results and limits: A motif in TCR beta, a set of eight highly homologous variants, appeared characteristic of ankylosing spondylitis blood.

TCRdb independently ran MiXCR on the 5' RACE reads; one entry per CDR3 protein. This sample has about 450,000 distinct CDR3 sequences, with approximately 26% found just once. Their recognized antigens are unknown. Sample: blood, either unsorted or a sorted T cell fraction (not recorded which). These receptors all come from a male donor with ankylosing spondylitis.

This clonotype was found a few times. The chain recombines TRBV6-1 with TRBJ1-1; no clear D gene. V gave up 1 base and J gave up 11 bases, with 14 bases separating them. Germline CDR1 and CDR2: MNHNS and SASEGT. This CDR3 is 13 amino acids long. The CDR3 bases are TGTGCCAGCAGTGAAGGTCTCCTAAAGCGGGCTTTCTTT. It codes for CASSEGLLKRAFF.

This clonotype was seen a handful of times. The gene calls are TRBV3-1 and TRBJ2-1, with 7 bases that match TRBD2. The germline V gene encodes CDR1 LGHDT and CDR2 YNNKEL (reference sequence). V lost 4 bases to trimming and J lost 3 bases; unmatched junction nucleotides: 9. There are 16 residues in the CDR3. The CDR3 coding sequence is TGTGCCAGCAGCCTTTCAACTAGCGTGGGCTACAATGAGCAGTTCTTC. Translating it yields CASSLSTSVGYNEQFF.

The chain carries TRBV28 and TRBJ2-2; TRBD2 is a possible D gene (5 bases). Trimming took 2 bases from V and 7 from J, leaving 8 bases between them. Germline V gene sequence: CDR1 MDHEN, CDR2 SYDVKM. This CDR3 spans 13 amino acids. DNA for the CDR3: TGTGCCAGCAGTTTAGGTCGGGACGGGGAGCTGTTTTTT. It yields the protein CASSLGRDGELFF.

On this clonotype: One junction end disagrees with the germline gene, perhaps due to a read error. The chain employs TRBV20-1 and TRBJ2-3; TRBD1 matches 7 bases. CDR1 and CDR2 (germline): DFQATT, SNEGSKA (reference sequence). The CDR3 runs to 13 residues. CDR3 DNA sequence: TGCAGTCCTAGAGGGACAGGCACAGATACGCAGTATTTT. Amino acids: CSPRGTGTDTQYF.

This clonotype showed up just a few times. V gene TRBV20-1 combines with J gene TRBJ2-2; 9 bases fit TRBD2. Germline V gene sequence: CDR1 DFQATT, CDR2 SNEGSKA (reference sequence). CDR3 length: 16 residues. Trimming cost V 0 bases and J 5 bases; bases outside gene matches: 7. CDR3 in amino acids: CSARDRREGLTGELFF. CDR3 coding DNA: TGCAGTGCTAGAGACCGGCGGGAGGGCCTGACCGGGGAGCTGTTTTTT.

The chain employs TRBV15 and TRBJ2-5; D unresolved. Per germline, CDR1 LNHNV and CDR2 YYDKDF (reference sequence). V lost 7 bases and J 1 base, leaving 7 bases between the germline ends. The length of the CDR3 is 12 residues. For the CDR3, the DNA is TGTGCCACCACCCCGGGCCAAGAGACCCAGTACTTC. Amino acids: CATTPGQETQYF.

This clonotype has only one observation. This rearrangement joins TRBV20-1 to TRBJ2-7, with 10 bases matching TRBD2. The V and J ends lost 6 bases and 1 base, in that order; junction bases with no gene match: 6. CDR1 DFQATT and CDR2 SNEGSKA come from the germline V gene (reference sequence). The CDR3 sequence is 14 residues long. As DNA, the CDR3 is TGCAGTGCCATGGCGGGACTAGCGTCCTACGAGCAGTACTTC. Protein: CSAMAGLASYEQYF.

The CDR3 sequence: CASSKGEGLAYEQYV. The CDR3 nucleotides read TGTGCCAGCAGCAAGGGGGAGGGTTTGGCCTACGAGCAGTACGTC. J is TRBJ2-7 and V is TRBV7-8; D may be TRBD2 (7 bases). This CDR3 has 15 amino acids. Deletions cut 5 bases from V and 2 bases from J, with 16 bases between. In germline, CDR1 is SGHVS, CDR2 FQNEAQ.

This chain links TRBV20-1 with TRBJ2-3, with TRBD2 matching over 7 bases. The J segment lost 6 bases and the V segment lost 5 bases, leaving 11 bases of the junction unmatched. The CDR3 runs 14 residues. Germline V gene sequence: CDR1 DFQATT, CDR2 SNEGSKA (reference sequence). Here the CDR3 DNA reads TGCAGTGCTGAGCGACTAGCTCCACTTGATACGCAGTATTTT. This codes for CSAERLAPLDTQYF.

The J gene is TRBJ2-2, the V gene TRBV29-1; D ambiguous. The CDR3 is made up of 13 amino acids. Germline values: CDR1 SQVTM, CDR2 ANQGSEA. Trimming cost V 7 bases and J 7 bases, with 16 bases left between them. The CDR3 reads CSASAAPNGELFF. CDR3 nucleotides: TGCAGCGCCAGCGCAGCCCCCAACGGGGAGCTGTTTTTT.